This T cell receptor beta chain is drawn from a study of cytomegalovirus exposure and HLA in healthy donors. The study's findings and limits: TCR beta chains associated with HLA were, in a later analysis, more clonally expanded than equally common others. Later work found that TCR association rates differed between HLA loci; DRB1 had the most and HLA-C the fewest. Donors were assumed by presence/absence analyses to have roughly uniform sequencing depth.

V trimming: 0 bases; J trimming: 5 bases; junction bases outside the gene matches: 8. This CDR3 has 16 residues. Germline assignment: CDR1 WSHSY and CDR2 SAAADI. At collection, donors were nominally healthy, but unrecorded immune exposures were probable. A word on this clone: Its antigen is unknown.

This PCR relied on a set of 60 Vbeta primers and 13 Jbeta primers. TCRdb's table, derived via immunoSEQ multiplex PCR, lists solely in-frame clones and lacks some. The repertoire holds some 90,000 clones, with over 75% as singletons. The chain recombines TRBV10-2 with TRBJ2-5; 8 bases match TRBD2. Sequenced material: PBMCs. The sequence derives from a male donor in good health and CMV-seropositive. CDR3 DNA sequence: TGCGCCAGCAGTGAGTCCGGGAGCGGGGGTTTTGAGACCCAGTACTTC. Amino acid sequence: CASSESGSGGFETQYF.